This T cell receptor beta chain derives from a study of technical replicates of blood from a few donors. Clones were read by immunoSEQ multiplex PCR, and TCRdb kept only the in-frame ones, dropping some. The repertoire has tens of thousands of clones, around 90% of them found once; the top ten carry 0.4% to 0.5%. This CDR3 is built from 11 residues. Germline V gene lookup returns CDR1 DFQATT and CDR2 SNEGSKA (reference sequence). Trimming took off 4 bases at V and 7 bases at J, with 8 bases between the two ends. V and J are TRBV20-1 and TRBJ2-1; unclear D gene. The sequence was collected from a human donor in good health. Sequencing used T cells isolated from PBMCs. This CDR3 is CSAIPVNEQFF. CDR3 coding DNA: TGCAGTGCTATCCCCGTTAATGAGCAGTTCTTC.